A single sample is the source of the 9 T cell receptor beta chains below, sequenced in a study of T cell repertoires in cytomegalovirus infection. From the reads, TCRdb called clonotypes with MiXCR, one entry per CDR3 protein. The sample consists of 160,000 or so distinct CDR3 sequences, about 20% of them appearing once. Source material: PBMCs. The receptors originated from a human donor in good health (CMV status not recorded). Some clones in this sample may be carry-over from other donors' samples.

This clonotype was recorded many times. The gene calls are TRBV7-2 and TRBJ2-3; 13 bases are a match to TRBD2. Germline V gives CDR1 SGHTA, CDR2 FQGNSA. Trimming took 3 bases from V and 7 from J; bases not matched to a gene: 1. The CDR3 totals 14 residues. The CDR3 loop is CASSLGLAGNTQYF. The DNA for the CDR3 is TGTGCCAGCAGCTTGGGACTAGCGGGGAATACGCAGTATTTT.

This clonotype was seen only a few times. The chain uses TRBV12-3 or TRBV12-4 and TRBJ2-3, with TRBD1 identical over 12 bases. V lost 6 bases and J lost 4; bases outside the gene matches: 5. CDR3 length equals 15 residues. The CDR3 nucleotides read TGTGCCAGCAGCGCCGGGACAGGGGGCGCAGATACGCAGTATTTT. This sequence encodes CASSAGTGGADTQYF.

This clonotype has more than one count but fewer than ten. The chain uses TRBV7-3 and TRBJ2-1; 16 bases match TRBD2. V lost 0 bases to trimming and J lost 9 bases; unmatched junction nucleotides: 5. The CDR3 contains 17 residues. Germline assignment: CDR1 SGHTA and CDR2 FQGTGA. The CDR3 DNA reads as TGTGCCAGCAGCTTAACCCCGGGACTAGCGGGAGGGAGTGAGCAGTTCTTC. Amino acid sequence: CASSLTPGLAGGSEQFF.

The sample holds many counts of this clonotype. The rearrangement links TRBV7-2 to TRBJ2-2; 7 bases match TRBD2. From germline, CDR1 is SGHTA and CDR2 FQGNSA. The length of the CDR3 is 16 residues. V lost 0 bases, J lost 2 bases, and 3 bases stayed unmatched. CDR3 region: CASSLAGGSNTGELFF. CDR3 in DNA: TGTGCCAGCAGCTTAGCGGGAGGGTCCAACACCGGGGAGCTGTTTTTT. The entire variable domain, with the rest obtained from reference TRBV7-2 and TRBJ2-2, is as follows: GAGVSQSPSNKVTEKGKDVELRCDPISGHTALYWYRQSLGQGLEFLIYFQGNSAPDKSGLPSDRFSAERTGGSVSTLTIQRTQQEDSAVYLCASSLAGGSNTGELFFGEGSRLTVL.

J is TRBJ1-2 and V is TRBV5-6, with 7 bases fitting TRBD1. This CDR3 comprises 14 residues. Unmatched junction bases numbered 4, after V lost 2 bases and J lost 3 bases. Germline V gene sequence: CDR1 SGHDT, CDR2 YYEEEE. The CDR3 DNA reads TGTGCCAGCAGCTTACAGGGGCACCACTATGGCTACACCTTC. It yields the protein CASSLQGHHYGYTF.

This chain connects TRBV11-2 to TRBJ2-3; 7 nucleotides line up with TRBD1. The junction had 12 bases not matched to a gene; V was cut back by 2 bases and J by 7 bases. The CDR3 spans 16 residues. CDR1 and CDR2 from the germline V gene are SGHAT and FQNNGV. CDR3: CASSLTGDSSRNTQYF. Written as DNA, the CDR3 is TGTGCCAGCAGCTTAACCGGGGACAGCAGTCGGAATACGCAGTATTTT.

This clonotype was seen many times. The chain links TRBV7-9 to TRBJ2-7; TRBD1 or TRBD2 may be the D gene (5 bases each). The germline V gene encodes CDR1 SEHNR and CDR2 FQNEAQ (reference sequence). The V end lost 5 bases, the J end lost 0 bases, and 14 bases lay between the germline ends. The CDR3 covers 15 residues. CDR3 DNA sequence: TGTGCCAGCAGCATAACGAGGGACGGCTCCTACGAGCAGTACTTC. It specifies CASSITRDGSYEQYF.

V and J are TRBV14 and TRBJ2-5; 7 bases align to TRBD1. The V gene end was trimmed by 1 base and the J gene end by 5 bases; junction bases not matched to a gene: 7. Germline loops: CDR1 SGHDN, CDR2 FVKESK. This CDR3 comprises 15 residues. CDR3 nucleotide sequence: TGTGCCAGCAGCCAAGCCGGGACAGTTCGTGAGACCCAGTACTTC. As protein: CASSQAGTVRETQYF.

V and J are TRBV12-3 or TRBV12-4 and TRBJ2-2; 8 bases align to TRBD1. CDR3 length: 15 residues. J lost 1 base, V lost 2 bases, and 0 bases had no gene match. The CDR3 DNA reads TGTGCCAGCAGTTTAACAGGGGGGAACACCGGGGAGCTGTTTTTT. This sequence encodes CASSLTGGNTGELFF.